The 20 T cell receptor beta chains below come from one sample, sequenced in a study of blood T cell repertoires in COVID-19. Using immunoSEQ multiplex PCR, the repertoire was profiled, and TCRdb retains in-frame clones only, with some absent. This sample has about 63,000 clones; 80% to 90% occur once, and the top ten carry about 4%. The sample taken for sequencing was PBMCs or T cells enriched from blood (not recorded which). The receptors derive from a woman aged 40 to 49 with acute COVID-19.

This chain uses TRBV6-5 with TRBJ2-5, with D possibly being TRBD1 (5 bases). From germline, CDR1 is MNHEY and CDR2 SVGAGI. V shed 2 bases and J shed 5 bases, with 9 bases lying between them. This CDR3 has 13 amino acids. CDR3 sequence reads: CASSYGRAETQYF. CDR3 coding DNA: TGTGCCAGCAGTTACGGCAGGGCCGAGACCCAGTACTTC.

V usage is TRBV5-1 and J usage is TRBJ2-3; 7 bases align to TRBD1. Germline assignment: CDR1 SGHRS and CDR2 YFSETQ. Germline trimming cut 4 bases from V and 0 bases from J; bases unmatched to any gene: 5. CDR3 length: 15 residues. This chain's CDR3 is CASSLGTASTDTQYF. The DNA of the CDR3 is TGCGCCAGCAGCCTTGGGACAGCTAGCACAGATACGCAGTATTTT.

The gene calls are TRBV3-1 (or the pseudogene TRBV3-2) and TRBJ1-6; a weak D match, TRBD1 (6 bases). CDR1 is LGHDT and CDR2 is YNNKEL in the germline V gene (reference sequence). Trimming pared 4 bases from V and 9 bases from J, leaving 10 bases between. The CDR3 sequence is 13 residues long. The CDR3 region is CASSRGGGSPLHF. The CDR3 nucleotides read TGTGCCAGCAGCCGAGGGGGGGGTTCACCCCTCCACTTT.

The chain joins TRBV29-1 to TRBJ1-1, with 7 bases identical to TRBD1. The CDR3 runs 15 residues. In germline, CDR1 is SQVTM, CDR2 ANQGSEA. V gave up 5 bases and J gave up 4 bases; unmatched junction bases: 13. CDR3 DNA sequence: TGCAGCGTTCCGGGACAGTGGTTTTCCGGCACTGAAGCTTTCTTT. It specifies CSVPGQWFSGTEAFF.

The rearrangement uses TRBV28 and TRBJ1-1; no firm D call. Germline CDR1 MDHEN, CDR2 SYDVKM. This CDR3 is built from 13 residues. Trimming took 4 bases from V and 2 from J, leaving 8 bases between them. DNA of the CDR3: TGTGCCAGCAGTTCTCAGGCCAACACTGAAGCTTTCTTT. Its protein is CASSSQANTEAFF.

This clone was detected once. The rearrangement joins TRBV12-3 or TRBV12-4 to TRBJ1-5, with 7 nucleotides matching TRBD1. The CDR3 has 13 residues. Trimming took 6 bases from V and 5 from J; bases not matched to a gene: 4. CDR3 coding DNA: TGTGCCAGCAGGACAACAGGGGATCAGCCCCAGCATTTT. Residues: CASRTTGDQPQHF.

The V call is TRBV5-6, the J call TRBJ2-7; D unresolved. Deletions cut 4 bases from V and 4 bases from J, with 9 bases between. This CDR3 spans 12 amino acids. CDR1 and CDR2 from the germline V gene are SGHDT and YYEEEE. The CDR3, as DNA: TGTGCCAGCAGCCGCGAGCCTTACGAGCAGTACGTC. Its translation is CASSREPYEQYV.

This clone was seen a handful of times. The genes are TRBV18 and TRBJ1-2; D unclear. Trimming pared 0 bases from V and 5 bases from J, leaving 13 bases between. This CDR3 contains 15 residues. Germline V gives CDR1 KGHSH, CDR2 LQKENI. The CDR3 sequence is CASSPPGDGLYGYTF. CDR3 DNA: TGTGCCAGCTCACCACCGGGAGACGGACTTTATGGCTACACCTTC.

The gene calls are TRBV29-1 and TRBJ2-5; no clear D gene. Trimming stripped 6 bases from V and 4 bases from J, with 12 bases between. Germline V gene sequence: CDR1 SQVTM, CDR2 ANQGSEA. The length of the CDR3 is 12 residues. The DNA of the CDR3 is TGCAGCGTCACAACCTCAAGAGAGACCCAGTACTTC. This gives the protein CSVTTSRETQYF.

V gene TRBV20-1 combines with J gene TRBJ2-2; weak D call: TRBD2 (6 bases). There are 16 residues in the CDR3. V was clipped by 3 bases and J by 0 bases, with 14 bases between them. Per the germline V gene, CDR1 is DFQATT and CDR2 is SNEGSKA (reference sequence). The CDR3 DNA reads TGCAGTGCTAGTACGGGACTTACCCCGAACACCGGGGAGCTGTTTTTT. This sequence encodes CSASTGLTPNTGELFF.

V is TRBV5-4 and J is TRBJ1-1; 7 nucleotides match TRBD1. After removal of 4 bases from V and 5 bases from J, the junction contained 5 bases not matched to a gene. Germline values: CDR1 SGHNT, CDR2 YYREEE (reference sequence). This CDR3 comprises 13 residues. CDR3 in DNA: TGTGCCAGCAGCACGACAGGGTATACTGAAGCTTTCTTT. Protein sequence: CASSTTGYTEAFF.

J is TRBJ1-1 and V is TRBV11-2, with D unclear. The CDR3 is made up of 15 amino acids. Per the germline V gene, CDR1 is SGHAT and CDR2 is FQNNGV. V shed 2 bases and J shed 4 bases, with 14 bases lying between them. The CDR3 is CASSLIKGRGTEAFF. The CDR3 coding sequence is TGTGCCAGCAGCTTAATAAAAGGTCGGGGCACTGAAGCTTTCTTT.

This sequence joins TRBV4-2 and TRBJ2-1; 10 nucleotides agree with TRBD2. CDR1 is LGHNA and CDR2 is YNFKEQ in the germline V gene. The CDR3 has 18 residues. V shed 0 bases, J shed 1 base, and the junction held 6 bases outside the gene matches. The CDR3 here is CASSQDSSSGGSYNEQFF. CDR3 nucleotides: TGTGCCAGCAGCCAAGATTCATCTAGCGGGGGATCCTACAATGAGCAGTTCTTC.

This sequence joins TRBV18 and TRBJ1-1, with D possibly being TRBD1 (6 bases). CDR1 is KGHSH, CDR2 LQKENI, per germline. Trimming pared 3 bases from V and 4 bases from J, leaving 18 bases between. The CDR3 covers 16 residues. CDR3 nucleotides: TGTGCCAGCTCACCGCACCCAGGGGCATTTGGCACTGAAGCTTTCTTT. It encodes CASSPHPGAFGTEAFF.

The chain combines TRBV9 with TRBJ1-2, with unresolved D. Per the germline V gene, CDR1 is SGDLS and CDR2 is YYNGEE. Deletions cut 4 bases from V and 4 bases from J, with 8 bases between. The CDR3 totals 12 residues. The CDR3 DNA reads TGTGCCAGCAGCTGGGGAGGCTATGGCTACACCTTC. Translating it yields CASSWGGYGYTF. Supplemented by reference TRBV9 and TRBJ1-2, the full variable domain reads DSGVTQTPKHLITATGQRVTLRCSPRSGDLSVYWYQQSLDQGLQFLIQYYNGEERAKGNILERFSAQQFPDLHSELNLSSLELGDSALYFCASSWGGYGYTFGSGTRLTVV.

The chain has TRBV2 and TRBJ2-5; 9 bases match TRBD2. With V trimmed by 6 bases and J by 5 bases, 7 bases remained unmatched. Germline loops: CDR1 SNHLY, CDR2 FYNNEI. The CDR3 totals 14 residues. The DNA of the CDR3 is TGTGCCAGCAGGGGGGGACTAGCTGATGAGACCCAGTACTTC. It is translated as CASRGGLADETQYF.

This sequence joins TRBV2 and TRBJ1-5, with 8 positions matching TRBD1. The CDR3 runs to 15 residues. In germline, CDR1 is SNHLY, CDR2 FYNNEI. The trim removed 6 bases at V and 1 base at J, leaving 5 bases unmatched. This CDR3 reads CASRRDRGSNQPQHF. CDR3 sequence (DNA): TGTGCCAGCAGACGAGACAGGGGCAGCAATCAGCCCCAGCATTTT.

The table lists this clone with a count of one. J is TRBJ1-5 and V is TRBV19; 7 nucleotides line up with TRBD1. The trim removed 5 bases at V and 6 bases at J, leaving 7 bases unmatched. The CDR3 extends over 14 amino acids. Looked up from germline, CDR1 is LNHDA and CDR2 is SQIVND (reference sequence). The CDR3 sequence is CASSYGTDLQPQHF. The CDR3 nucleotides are TGTGCCAGTAGTTACGGGACAGACCTTCAGCCCCAGCATTTT. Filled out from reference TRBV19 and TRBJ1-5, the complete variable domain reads DGGITQSPKYLFRKEGQNVTLSCEQNLNHDAMYWYRQDPGQGLRLIYYSQIVNDFQKGDIAEGYSVSREKKESFPLTVTSAQKNPTAFYLCASSYGTDLQPQHFGDGTRLSIL.

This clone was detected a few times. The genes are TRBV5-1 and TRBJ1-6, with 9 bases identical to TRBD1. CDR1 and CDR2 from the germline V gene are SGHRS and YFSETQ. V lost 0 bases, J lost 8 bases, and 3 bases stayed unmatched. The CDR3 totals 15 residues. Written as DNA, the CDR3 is TGCGCCAGCAGCTTGGACAGGGGGCGACATTCACCCCTCCACTTT. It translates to CASSLDRGRHSPLHF.

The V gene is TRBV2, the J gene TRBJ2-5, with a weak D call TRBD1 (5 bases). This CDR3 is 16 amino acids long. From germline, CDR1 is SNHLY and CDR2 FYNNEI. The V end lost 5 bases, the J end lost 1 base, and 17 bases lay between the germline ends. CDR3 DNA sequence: TGTGCCAGCAGTCCTGGTGGCAGGGCCCTCCAAGAGACCCAGTACTTC. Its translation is CASSPGGRALQETQYF. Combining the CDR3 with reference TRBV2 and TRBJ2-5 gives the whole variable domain EPEVTQTPSHQVTQMGQEVILRCVPISNHLYFYWYRQILGQKVEFLVSFYNNEISEKSEIFDDQFSVERPDGSNFTLKIRSTKLEDSAMYFCASSPGGRALQETQYFGPGTRLLVL.